This TCR beta chain comes out of a study of brain T cells in children with intractable seizures (dated by TCRdb to about 2021). Context from the whole study: Resected brain tissue from 50 or so pediatric epilepsy surgery cases was initially screened for immune gene transcripts with a NanoString immunology panel. Of the approximately twelve selected surgery cases, pre-surgery blood was also sequenced for eight, so four had brain tissue only. What the research found in general, with its limitations: Because sequencing depth differed between pre- and post-surgery blood, the absence of clones from the pre-surgery sample may reflect undersampling. The patients' HCMV serostatus was not known, and viral specificity was inferred solely from CDR3 sequence similarity.

As for this clone: This clone's antigen is unknown. The record has no base qualities; no much larger clone is one base away.

V is clipped by 0 bases and J by 3 bases, and the sequence between their germline boundaries is 14 bases long. Inclusive of the bounding cysteine and phenylalanine, the CDR3 is 16 residues long. The kept DNA is CDR3 alone, 48 bases in frame from the first base. Sequences SGHVS (CDR1) and FQNEAQ (CDR2) are obtained from the germline V gene. In light of the paper, this sample's time point label describes: blood from clinic visit 5 months post-surgery; TSC patient then seizure free. Surgery cases with the highest brain T cell transcript signatures were selected for TCR beta chain sequencing of brain tissue and, where available, blood. Before surgery, patients had received at least one anti-epileptic drug. TCR-sequenced patients were children with drug-resistant epilepsy due to tuberous sclerosis complex, focal cortical dysplasia, Rasmussen encephalitis or hemimegalencephaly. Bulk genomic DNA was isolated from unsorted brain tissue and whole blood using the Monarch genomic DNA purification kit.

The immunoSEQ assay was used to generate TCR beta chain sequences from genomic DNA. The paper's processing steps were these. CDR3 sequences that did not begin with the conserved framework cysteine at position 104 were removed by hand. Clonality was calculated as one minus the normalized Shannon's Diversity Index, with values ranging from 0 (maximal diversity) to 1 (oligoclonal). Chi-squared comparison-of-proportions tests were used to check whether the frequency of the same CDR3 differed between samples, for example brain versus blood. Public clonotypes were found through immuneACCESS searches, while the VDJdb browser was used to judge similarity to known antiviral clonotypes. Sourced from immuneACCESS, this table was stored by TCRdb with only in-frame sequences that have V and J called. A share of the clones is absent; for the studies checked, an unresolved V gene accounts for under half, and the remainder has no known explanation. For V, J and clone size, that table is used; D and trimming come from the DNA. In all, the sample holds approximately 330,000 clones, and 93% of those were seen once. The ten top clones hold roughly 5.7% of the sample.

Here the sequenced sample was peripheral blood, taken approximately 5 months after surgery. This sequence uses TRBV7-8 and TRBJ1-2, with no reliable assignment of the D segment. The sequence was collected from a boy under two years old with tuberous sclerosis and intractable seizures. The CDR3 in this case is CASSLAGFLSYYGYTF. Read as DNA, the sequence is TGTGCCAGCAGCTTAGCGGGGTTCTTGTCTTACTATGGCTACACCTTC.